These 25 T cell receptor beta chains originate from one sample sequenced in a study of cytomegalovirus exposure and HLA in healthy donors (dated by TCRdb to 2015 to 2018). Receptor libraries were prepared by the immunoSEQ multiplex PCR assay. A mixture of 60 forward primers for TCR Vbeta segments and 13 reverse primers for TCR Jbeta segments was used in the multiplex PCR. The immuneACCESS repertoire file appears here via TCRdb, limited to in-frame rearrangements. These files lack a portion of the clones; in checked studies, under half of the deficit traces to unresolved V genes, and the cause of the others is not known. The sample includes roughly 120,000 clones, with 55% to 75% observed a single time. The ten biggest clones cover approximately 1.5% of the sample. The sample consisted of PBMCs. Receptors originate from a man between 25 and 39 years old in good health and CMV-seropositive.

This clone has only one observation. The rearrangement links TRBV9 to TRBJ2-2, with 7 bases that match TRBD2. The CDR3 spans 16 residues. The ends lost 0 bases at V and 3 bases at J; junction bases unmatched: 5. From germline, CDR1 is SGDLS and CDR2 YYNGEE. CDR3 coding DNA: TGTGCCAGCAGCGTAGCGGCGGGAGAGTACACCGGGGAGCTGTTTTTT. It is translated as CASSVAAGEYTGELFF.

The chain is built from TRBV18 and TRBJ2-1, with no clear D. The CDR3 is 16 amino acids. From germline, CDR1 is KGHSH and CDR2 LQKENI. V lost 0 bases to trimming and J lost 3 bases, with 12 bases between them. CDR3: CASSPPRLTVYNEQFF. The CDR3 DNA reads as TGTGCCAGCTCACCACCTAGACTCACCGTCTACAATGAGCAGTTCTTC. The full variable domain, completed using reference TRBV18 and TRBJ2-1, is NAGVMQNPRHLVRRRGQEARLRCSPMKGHSHVYWYRQLPEEGLKFMVYLQKENIIDESGMPKERFSAEFPKEGPSILRIQQVVRGDSAAYFCASSPPRLTVYNEQFFGPGTRLTVL.

V usage is TRBV5-4 and J usage is TRBJ2-1; TRBD2 matches at 8 bases. The germline CDR1 and CDR2 sequences are SGHNT and YYREEE (reference sequence). V shed 2 bases and J 2 bases; nucleotides not matched to a gene: 9. CDR3 length: 17 amino acids. The CDR3 nucleotides are TGTGCCAGCAGCTTTCAAGGGATAGCGGGACCCTACAATGAGCAGTTCTTC. Protein sequence: CASSFQGIAGPYNEQFF.

The chain carries TRBV29-1 and TRBJ1-1; 7 nucleotides match TRBD1. V trimming: 7 bases; J trimming: 0 bases; junction bases outside the gene matches: 8. The CDR3 is 14 residues long. CDR1 SQVTM and CDR2 ANQGSEA come from the germline V gene. The CDR3 here is CSALRDRLNTEAFF. CDR3 nucleotide sequence: TGCAGCGCTCTAAGGGACAGACTGAACACTGAAGCTTTCTTT.

The chain has TRBV19 and TRBJ2-3; D call uncertain. The CDR3 is 13 amino acids. The V gene lost 3 bases and the J gene lost 4 bases, with 8 bases spanning the gap. Germline lookup yields CDR1 LNHDA and CDR2 SQIVND (reference sequence). CDR3 sequence: CASSMAAADTQYF. DNA for the CDR3: TGTGCCAGTAGTATGGCGGCGGCAGATACGCAGTATTTT. Full variable domain (missing parts from reference TRBV19 and TRBJ2-3): DGGITQSPKYLFRKEGQNVTLSCEQNLNHDAMYWYRQDPGQGLRLIYYSQIVNDFQKGDIAEGYSVSREKKESFPLTVTSAQKNPTAFYLCASSMAAADTQYFGPGTRLTVL.

The rearrangement links TRBV7-9 to TRBJ2-7, with D possibly matching TRBD2 (6 bases). V dropped 1 base and J dropped 7 bases, with 17 bases sitting between them. In germline, CDR1 is SEHNR, CDR2 FQNEAQ (reference sequence). The CDR3 spans 15 residues. CDR3 in DNA: TGTGCCAGCAGCTTAGGGTCGGGTCGGGCGGGGGAGCAGTACTTC. Amino acids: CASSLGSGRAGEQYF. The whole variable domain, filled in from reference TRBV7-9 and TRBJ2-7, reads DTGVSQNPRHKITKRGQNVTFRCDPISEHNRLYWYRQTLGQGPEFLTYFQNEAQLEKSRLLSDRFSAERPKGSFSTLEIQRTEQGDSAMYLCASSLGSGRAGEQYFGPGTRLTVT.

This chain connects TRBV25-1 to TRBJ2-6, with 8 nucleotides matching TRBD1. Looked up from germline, CDR1 is MGHDK and CDR2 is SYGVNS. The V and J ends lost 4 bases and 2 bases, in that order; junction bases with no gene match: 4. The CDR3 contains 16 residues. The CDR3 is CASSALQGAGANVLTF. For the CDR3, the DNA is TGTGCCAGCAGTGCCCTACAGGGGGCTGGGGCCAACGTCCTGACTTTC.

The chain is built from TRBV2 and TRBJ2-5; a possible D gene is TRBD1 (6 bases). V shed 2 bases and J shed 4 bases, with 11 bases lying between them. This CDR3 region has 14 residues. CDR1 and CDR2 (germline): SNHLY, FYNNEI. DNA of the CDR3: TGTGCCAGCAGTGAATTACAGGGCCCAGAGACCCAGTACTTC. Translation gives CASSELQGPETQYF.

Concerning this clone itself: The junction shows a germline mismatch at one end, possibly a read error. The chain joins TRBV7-7 to TRBJ2-1; maybe TRBD2 (5 bases). The CDR3 loop spans 16 amino acids. Germline-derived CDR1 and CDR2 are SSHAT and FNYEAQ (reference sequence). CDR3 region: CASSLRGQSSYNEQFF. The DNA for the CDR3 is TGTGCTAGCAGCTTACGCGGGCAGAGCTCCTACAATGAGCAGTTCTTC.

This clone was seen a few times. The rearrangement joins TRBV7-9 to TRBJ1-1, with 7 nucleotides matching TRBD1. Germline V CDR1 and CDR2: SEHNR, FQNEAQ (reference sequence). V trimming: 4 bases; J trimming: 0 bases; junction bases outside the gene matches: 11. This CDR3 contains 17 residues. The CDR3 region is CASSSTPKTGMNTEAFF. As DNA, the CDR3 is TGTGCCAGCAGCTCTACTCCAAAGACAGGGATGAACACTGAAGCTTTCTTT.

This clone was found once. The chain uses TRBV28 and TRBJ1-4; possibly TRBD1 for D (5 bases). This CDR3 contains 14 residues. Between the trimmed V and J ends, which lost 6 bases and 6 bases, there was a span of 14 bases. Germline V gene lookup returns CDR1 MDHEN and CDR2 SYDVKM. CDR3 sequence (DNA): TGTGCCAGCAGACCAACAGGTGGGGATGAAAAACTGTTTTTT. Translated, it gives CASRPTGGDEKLFF.

Only a few counts were recorded for this clone. V and J are TRBV5-1 and TRBJ1-1; the match to TRBD1 covers 8 bases. CDR1 and CDR2 from the germline V gene are SGHRS and YFSETQ. V dropped 4 bases and J dropped 4; count of bases not matched to a gene: 9. The CDR3 consists of 15 residues. This chain's CDR3 is CASSGRQGLGTEAFF. DNA for the CDR3: TGCGCCAGCAGCGGACGACAGGGGTTGGGCACTGAAGCTTTCTTT. Using reference TRBV5-1 and TRBJ1-1 for the parts outside the CDR3, the full variable domain is KAGVTQTPRYLIKTRGQQVTLSCSPISGHRSVSWYQQTPGQGLQFLFEYFSETQRNKGNFPGRFSGRQFSNSRSEMNVSTLELGDSALYLCASSGRQGLGTEAFFGQGTRLTVV.

The chain links TRBV7-9 to TRBJ1-5; 8 nucleotides agree with TRBD1. Looked up from germline, CDR1 is SEHNR and CDR2 is FQNEAQ (reference sequence). Trimming at V came to 4 bases and at J to 4 bases, leaving 9 bases not matched to a gene. The CDR3 is 16 amino acids. CDR3 nucleotides: TGTGCCAGCAGCTCAAGCTATACAGGGGGAAATCAGCCCCAGCATTTT. Translated, it gives CASSSSYTGGNQPQHF.

The chain recombines TRBV11-2 with TRBJ2-7, with 9 bases matching TRBD1. From germline, CDR1 is SGHAT and CDR2 FQNNGV. V dropped 3 bases and J dropped 0; count of bases not matched to a gene: 6. The CDR3 runs 16 residues. The CDR3 DNA is TGTGCCAGCAGCTTTCCGGGACAGGGAAGCTCCTACGAGCAGTACTTC. Translation gives CASSFPGQGSSYEQYF.

This rearrangement joins TRBV7-2 to TRBJ1-2; TRBD1 matches at 8 bases. The CDR3 covers 15 residues. V lost 1 base to trimming and J lost 5 bases; unmatched junction nucleotides: 6. In germline, CDR1 is SGHTA, CDR2 FQGNSA. CDR3 in amino acids: CASSLVWTGSYGYTF. The CDR3 DNA sequence: TGTGCCAGCAGCTTAGTATGGACAGGGTCGTATGGCTACACCTTC.

The chain combines TRBV27 with TRBJ1-1; the D gene is possibly TRBD1 (6 bases). V dropped 4 bases and J dropped 6 bases, with 12 bases sitting between them. Germline CDR1 and CDR2: MNHEY and SMNVEV (reference sequence). There are 13 residues in the CDR3. The CDR3 loop is CASSWDTEAEAFF. CDR3 nucleotides: TGTGCCAGCAGTTGGGACACCGAGGCTGAAGCTTTCTTT.

This rearrangement joins TRBV7-2 to TRBJ2-7, with 9 bases matching TRBD2. Trimming removed 2 bases from V and 2 bases from J; junction bases left unmatched: 4. The CDR3 consists of 15 residues. Germline assignment: CDR1 SGHTA and CDR2 FQGNSA. The CDR3 is CASSLRLAGPYEQYF. Here the CDR3 DNA reads TGTGCCAGCAGCTTACGGCTAGCGGGACCCTACGAGCAGTACTTC.

The chain recombines TRBV7-9 with TRBJ2-4; 7 nucleotides align to TRBD1. CDR1 and CDR2 from the germline V gene are SEHNR and FQNEAQ (reference sequence). The V segment lost 5 bases and the J segment 5 bases; nucleotides outside the gene matches: 9. CDR3 length equals 15 residues. CDR3 sequence: CASSRDSTDQNIQYF. The CDR3, as DNA: TGTGCCAGCAGCCGGGACAGCACAGACCAAAACATTCAGTACTTC.

This clone has more than one count but fewer than ten. The identical CDR3 is also encoded by other nucleotide sequences in the sample. This rearrangement joins TRBV5-1 to TRBJ2-2, with D possibly TRBD1 on 6 matching bases. With 4 bases removed from V and 1 base from J, the gap between germline ends came to 11 bases. The CDR3 runs to 15 residues. Looked up from germline, CDR1 is SGHRS and CDR2 is YFSETQ. CDR3 coding DNA: TGCGCCAGCAGCCCCATGACAGGGAACACCGGGGAGCTGTTTTTT. Translated: CASSPMTGNTGELFF.

The chain uses TRBV6-5 and TRBJ2-1, with TRBD1 matching 9 bases. J lost 6 bases, V lost 5 bases, and 5 bases had no gene match. This CDR3 contains 14 residues. From germline, CDR1 is MNHEY and CDR2 SVGAGI. The CDR3 DNA is TGTGCCAGCAGTCTCCGGGACAGGGTCAATGAGCAGTTCTTC. Protein: CASSLRDRVNEQFF.

This chain connects TRBV6-4 to TRBJ2-3; TRBD2 matches 7 bases. CDR1 and CDR2 (germline): MRHNA, SNTAGT. Trimming cost V 2 bases and J 4 bases; bases outside gene matches: 6. CDR3 length equals 15 residues. In nucleotides, the CDR3 is TGTGCCAGCAGTGACGGCGGGAGTGGGGCAGATACGCAGTATTTT. Amino acid sequence: CASSDGGSGADTQYF.

The V and J genes are TRBV30 and TRBJ2-3, with D perhaps matching TRBD1 (8 bases). Trimming stripped 3 bases from V and 6 bases from J, with 19 bases between. Germline-derived CDR1 and CDR2 are GTSNPN and SVGIG (reference sequence). The CDR3 is 15 residues long. CDR3 nucleotide sequence: TGTGCCTGGAGCGATACAGGGGGGGCGTTGGATACGCAGTATTTT. Protein product: CAWSDTGGALDTQYF.

The V and J genes are TRBV6-1 and TRBJ2-1, with 10 bases that match TRBD2. The germline CDR1 and CDR2 sequences are MNHNS and SASEGT. The CDR3 extends over 17 amino acids. V shed 4 bases, J shed 6 bases, and the junction held 12 bases outside the gene matches. The CDR3 reads CASSGGLAGASGNEQFF. The DNA of the CDR3 is TGTGCCAGCAGTGGGGGTCTAGCGGGAGCTTCTGGCAATGAGCAGTTCTTC.

The V and J genes are TRBV9 and TRBJ1-1; D is undetermined. Germline V gene sequence: CDR1 SGDLS, CDR2 YYNGEE. Trimming took 0 bases from V and 0 from J, leaving 9 bases between them. CDR3 length: 15 amino acids. CDR3 amino acids: CASSVGAALNTEAFF. CDR3 nucleotides: TGTGCCAGCAGCGTAGGGGCAGCCCTGAACACTGAAGCTTTCTTT. The whole variable domain, remainder taken from reference TRBV9 and TRBJ1-1, is DSGVTQTPKHLITATGQRVTLRCSPRSGDLSVYWYQQSLDQGLQFLIQYYNGEERAKGNILERFSAQQFPDLHSELNLSSLELGDSALYFCASSVGAALNTEAFFGQGTRLTVV.

This chain connects TRBV5-1 to TRBJ1-1; tentatively, D is TRBD1 (6 bases). The CDR3 consists of 16 residues. Germline lookup yields CDR1 SGHRS and CDR2 YFSETQ. The V end lost 0 bases, the J end lost 3 bases, and 15 bases lay between the germline ends. This chain's CDR3 is CASSLAGGGADTEAFF. DNA for the CDR3: TGCGCCAGCAGCTTGGCCGGGGGGGGCGCGGACACTGAAGCTTTCTTT.